These T cell receptor beta chains were read from a single sample in a study of immune evolution from preneoplasia to lung adenocarcinoma. Generated by immunoSEQ multiplex PCR, the TCRdb table keeps only in-frame clones and is missing some. The sample carries thousands of clones, approximately 85% recorded once. Material for sequencing was FFPE atypical adenomatous hyperplasia tissue from the lung. These receptors originate from a person between 65 and 80 years old with lung adenocarcinoma. The CDR3 runs from the conserved cysteine through the conserved F or W. D genes are given only for firm matches. Only part of the rows carry a size: once, few, many, or a class if the clone is expanded.

clone_size j_call v_call d_call cdr3_aa cdr3_nt
- TRBJ2-3 TRBV4-1 TRBD2 CASSLAVTDTQYF TGCGCCAGCAGTCTAGCGGTAACAGATACGCAGTATTTT
- TRBJ2-3 TRBV4-1 - CASSQVRSGTASTDTQYF TGCGCCAGCAGCCAAGTCCGATCCGGGACCGCTAGCACAGATACGCAGTATTTT
- TRBJ2-7 TRBV7-6 TRBD2 CASSLEVASGSRLGYEQYF TGTGCCAGCAGCTTAGAGGTCGCTAGCGGGAGTAGATTGGGCTACGAGCAGTACTTC
- TRBJ2-5 TRBV7-7 - CASAFDKGLEETQYF TGTGCTAGCGCTTTCGACAAGGGACTTGAAGAGACCCAGTACTTC
once TRBJ2-5 TRBV18 TRBD1 CASSPGQGGQETQYF TGTGCCAGCTCACCTGGACAGGGGGGACAAGAGACCCAGTACTTC
- TRBJ1-2 TRBV28 - CASSREEYGYTF TGTGCCAGCAGTCGGGAGGAGTATGGCTACACCTTC
- TRBJ2-2 TRBV18 TRBD1 CASSGPGQPQLNTGELFF TGTGCCAGCTCAGGACCGGGACAGCCGCAACTTAACACCGGGGAGCTGTTTTTT
- TRBJ2-4 TRBV27 TRBD1 CASRTGGVNIQYF TGTGCCAGCAGGACAGGGGGCGTAAACATTCAGTACTTC
- TRBJ2-7 TRBV28 TRBD2 CASTESGREGGEQYF TGTGCCAGCACCGAGTCCGGGCGGGAGGGTGGAGAGCAGTACTTC
- TRBJ1-6 TRBV30 TRBD1 CAWSDRQGARLSPLHF TGTGCCTGGAGTGACCGACAGGGGGCGCGGTTATCACCCCTCCACTTT
- TRBJ2-3 TRBV27 TRBD2 CASSFGLAEGDTQYF TGTGCCAGCAGTTTTGGACTAGCGGAAGGAGATACGCAGTATTTT
- TRBJ2-1 TRBV19 TRBD2 CASSPAGIHNEQFF TGTGCCAGTAGTCCAGCGGGAATTCACAATGAGCAGTTCTTC
- TRBJ2-2 TRBV4-2 TRBD2 CASSQGTSGSTGELFF TGTGCCAGCAGCCAAGGGACTAGCGGGAGCACCGGGGAGCTGTTTTTT
- TRBJ2-1 TRBV7-8 - CASSRGTNNEQFF TGTGCCAGCAGCCGGGGGACCAACAATGAGCAGTTCTTC
- TRBJ1-1 TRBV5-1 TRBD1 CASSLRSTGAAEAFF TGCGCCAGCAGCCTCAGATCGACAGGGGCCGCTGAAGCTTTCTTT
once TRBJ1-2 TRBV20-1 - CSATGDYGYTF TGCAGTGCTACTGGTGACTATGGCTACACCTTC
- TRBJ2-4 TRBV21-1 - CASSSGRAGTSGRAKNIQYF TGTGCCAGCAGCTCAGGACGGGCCGGGACTAGCGGGAGAGCCAAAAACATTCAGTACTTC
few TRBJ2-1 TRBV4-2 TRBD2 CASSQDPSGKGEQFF TGTGCCAGCAGCCAAGATCCGAGCGGGAAAGGGGAGCAGTTCTTC
few TRBJ1-4 TRBV15 TRBD1 CATSRERTGPGAANEKLFF TGTGCCACCAGCAGGGAGCGGACAGGGCCCGGAGCGGCTAATGAAAAACTGTTTTTT
- TRBJ2-7 TRBV15 TRBD1 CATSREGQGAIGLEQYF TGTGCCACCAGCAGAGAGGGCCAGGGGGCTATTGGGCTCGAGCAGTACTTC
- TRBJ2-5 TRBV4-1 - CASSQVDEEGETQYF TGCGCCAGCAGCCAAGTAGATGAGGAGGGCGAGACCCAGTACTTC
- TRBJ2-7 TRBV30 - CAVGRGARQYF TGTGCCGTGGGTCGGGGGGCGAGGCAGTACTTC
- TRBJ2-4 TRBV5-4 TRBD1 CASNPPGQENNIQYF TGTGCCAGCAACCCACCGGGACAGGAGAACAACATTCAGTACTTC
few TRBJ2-1 TRBV6-5 TRBD1 CASSYTMGTDNEQFF TGTGCCAGCAGTTACACTATGGGGACAGACAATGAGCAGTTCTTC
once TRBJ2-7 TRBV29-1 TRBD2 CSVKTSGSSYEQYF TGCAGCGTGAAAACTAGCGGGAGCTCCTACGAGCAGTACTTC
- TRBJ1-1 TRBV5-4 - CASSLDGGGNTEAFF TGTGCCAGCAGCCTTGATGGGGGTGGGAACACTGAAGCTTTCTTT
- TRBJ1-1 TRBV28 TRBD1 CASSPGTGRIGAEAFF TGTGCCAGCAGCCCTGGGACAGGGCGTATTGGCGCTGAAGCTTTCTTT